This T cell receptor beta chain was captured by sequencing in a study of blood T cell repertoires in COVID-19. Per the authors' pipeline: Amplification of reference gene primers was used by the study to estimate nucleated cell counts. Data came from immunoSEQ multiplex PCR; TCRdb stores just in-frame clones and leaves some out. That table gives V, J and clone size, and the DNA gave D and trimming. The sample carries 330,000 or so clones, over 80% recorded once. This CDR3 region has 19 residues. Germline loops: CDR1 MNHEY, CDR2 SVGEGT. Trimming removed 5 bases at V and 3 bases at J, with 28 bases between.

Specimen: peripheral blood. This TCR was recovered from a man aged 25-40 years with COVID-19, enrolled during active disease. The genes are TRBV6-2 or TRBV6-3 and TRBJ2-5; perhaps TRBD2 as D (9 bases). The CDR3: CASSHTSAGGQGAEETQYF. CDR3 DNA: TGTGCCAGCAGTCATACCTCCGCGGGGGGGCAGGGGGCCGAAGAGACCCAGTACTTC.